This is a list of T cell receptor beta chains from one sample in a study of blood T cells in healthy people across ages. Each CDR3 protein gets one entry after TCRdb re-called the 5' RACE reads with MiXCR. The table includes about 1.7 million distinct CDR3 sequences, roughly 30% detected once. Sequencing used blood. The source of these receptors is a woman in her twenties or thirties in good health. The CDR3 runs from the conserved cysteine through the conserved F or W. A D gene is named only where the DNA matches it firmly. A clone size is listed for some rows: how often the clone was seen (once, few, many), or a class if it is expanded.

D: NA; J: TRBJ2-1; size: NA; V: TRBV7-3; CDR3: CASSPARAQGNEQFF; DNA: TGTGCCAGCAGCCCAGCACGGGCCCAGGGGAATGAGCAGTTCTTC
D: NA; J: TRBJ2-3; size: NA; V: TRBV20-1; CDR3: CSAYRAGPDTQYF; DNA: TGCAGTGCTTATAGGGCCGGACCAGATACGCAGTATTTT
D: TRBD2; J: TRBJ2-1; size: NA; V: TRBV7-8; CDR3: CASSLAPGTSCNEQFF; DNA: TGTGCCAGCAGCTTGGCCCCCGGGACTAGCTGCAATGAGCAGTTCTTC
D: TRBD1; J: TRBJ1-4; size: NA; V: TRBV29-1; CDR3: CSVFAETGLEKLFF; DNA: TGCAGCGTTTTTGCCGAGACAGGGTTGGAAAAACTGTTTTTT
D: TRBD1; J: TRBJ2-1; size: few; V: TRBV5-1; CDR3: CASSLVDRVDEQFF; DNA: TGCGCCAGCAGCTTGGTAGACAGGGTGGATGAGCAGTTCTTC
D: TRBD2; J: TRBJ2-3; size: NA; V: TRBV27; CDR3: CASSLYSGGPISTDTQYF; DNA: TGTGCCAGCAGTTTATATAGCGGGGGCCCTATTAGCACAGATACGCAGTATTTT
D: NA; J: TRBJ1-1; size: NA; V: TRBV5-1; CDR3: CASSPSPGRMNTEAFF; DNA: TGCGCCAGCAGCCCTTCACCGGGACGGATGAACACTGAAGCTTTCTTT
D: NA; J: TRBJ2-7; size: few; V: TRBV9; CDR3: CASSVTPDGPYEQYF; DNA: TGTGCCAGCAGCGTCACTCCGGACGGGCCCTACGAGCAGTACTTC
D: NA; J: TRBJ2-7; size: few; V: TRBV15; CDR3: CVTSRGLAGEQYF; DNA: TGTGTCACCAGCAGAGGTCTAGCCGGCGAGCAGTACTTC
D: NA; J: TRBJ2-2; size: few; V: TRBV2; CDR3: CASRAEGYGELFF; DNA: TGTGCCAGCAGGGCGGAAGGATACGGGGAGCTGTTTTTT
D: TRBD2; J: TRBJ2-1; size: many; V: TRBV4-3; CDR3: CASSQWAGVGNEQFF; DNA: TGCGCCAGCAGCCAATGGGCGGGAGTAGGGAATGAGCAGTTCTTC
D: NA; J: TRBJ2-2; size: few; V: TRBV20-1; CDR3: CSASGGTGELFF; DNA: TGCAGTGCTAGCGGGGGCACCGGGGAGCTGTTTTTT
D: NA; J: TRBJ2-5; size: few; V: TRBV29-1; CDR3: CSVEALKTQYF; DNA: TGCAGCGTTGAAGCTTTGAAGACCCAGTACTTC
D: NA; J: TRBJ1-2; size: NA; V: TRBV20-1; CDR3: CSGYTPNYGYTF; DNA: TGCAGTGGTTACACGCCGAACTATGGCTACACCTTC
D: NA; J: TRBJ2-7; size: many; V: TRBV18; CDR3: CVSSLGETRQAYEQYF; DNA: TGTGTCAGCTCACTCGGGGAGACGAGACAGGCCTACGAGCAGTACTTC
D: NA; J: TRBJ2-5; size: NA; V: TRBV7-2; CDR3: CASSLDTGRAGYF; DNA: TGTGCCAGCAGCTTAGACACAGGACGGGCCGGGTACTTC
D: NA; J: TRBJ1-1; size: few; V: TRBV4-1; CDR3: CASSLEEGRTEAFF; DNA: TGCGCCAGCAGCCTAGAGGAGGGCCGGACTGAAGCTTTCTTT
D: NA; J: TRBJ2-3; size: few; V: TRBV3-1; CDR3: CASSVFTDTQYF; DNA: TGTGCCAGCAGCGTTTTCACAGATACGCAGTATTTT
D: NA; J: TRBJ2-1; size: NA; V: TRBV7-2; CDR3: CASSFGSVRFF; DNA: TGTGCCAGCAGCTTCGGTAGCGTTCGGTTCTTC
D: NA; J: TRBJ2-5; size: NA; V: TRBV20-1; CDR3: CSATDTRTQYF; DNA: TGCAGTGCCACGGACACACGGACCCAGTACTTC